This note documents a single TCR beta chain sequence. Its antigen remains unknown. Within the sample, other DNA sequences also encode this same CDR3. Profiling relied on immunoSEQ multiplex PCR, and the TCRdb table lists in-frame clones only, not all of them. This sample yields approximately 49,000 clones, of which 85% are seen a single time; around 21% belongs to the top ten. This entry is derived from a study of OX40 agonist ivuxolimab in advanced cancers. Study-wide points: Fewer expanded clones were found on average in CD4+ than in CD8+ T cells. With doses of 0.1 to 3.0 mg/kg, CD4+ and CD8+ blood T cells had undergone clonal expansion by week 6.

The junction had 6 bases not matched to a gene; V was cut back by 4 bases and J by 0 bases. The CDR3 has 16 amino acids. Germline values: CDR1 SGHRS, CDR2 YFSETQ. The rearrangement uses TRBV5-1 and TRBJ2-7; 11 nucleotides match TRBD2. The clonotype comes from an adult with an advanced solid tumor such as melanoma, head and neck, liver or kidney cancer. The sequences come from CD4+ or CD8+ T cells sorted from blood, collected in a trial of the OX40 agonist ivuxolimab. Here the CDR3 reads CASSTGLAGRSYEQYF. Written as DNA, the CDR3 is TGCGCCAGCAGCACTGGACTAGCGGGTCGCTCCTACGAGCAGTACTTC.